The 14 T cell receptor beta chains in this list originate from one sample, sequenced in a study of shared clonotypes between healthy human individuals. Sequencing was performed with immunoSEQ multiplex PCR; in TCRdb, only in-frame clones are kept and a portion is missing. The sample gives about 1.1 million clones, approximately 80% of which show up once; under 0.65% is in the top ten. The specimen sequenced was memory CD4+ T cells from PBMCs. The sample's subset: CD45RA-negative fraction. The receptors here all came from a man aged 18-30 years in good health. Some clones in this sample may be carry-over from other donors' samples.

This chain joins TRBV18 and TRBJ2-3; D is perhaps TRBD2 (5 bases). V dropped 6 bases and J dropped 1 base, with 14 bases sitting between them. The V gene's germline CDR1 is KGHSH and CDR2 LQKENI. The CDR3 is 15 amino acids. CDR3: CASSPWLAGTDTQYF. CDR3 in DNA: TGTGCCAGCTCGCCTTGGCTAGCCGGCACAGATACGCAGTATTTT.

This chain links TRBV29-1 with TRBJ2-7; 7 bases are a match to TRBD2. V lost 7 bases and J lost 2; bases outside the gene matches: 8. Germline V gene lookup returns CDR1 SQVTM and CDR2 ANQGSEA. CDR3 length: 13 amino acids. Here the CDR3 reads CSGQSSGAYEQYF. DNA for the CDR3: TGCAGCGGGCAGTCTAGCGGAGCCTACGAGCAGTACTTC.

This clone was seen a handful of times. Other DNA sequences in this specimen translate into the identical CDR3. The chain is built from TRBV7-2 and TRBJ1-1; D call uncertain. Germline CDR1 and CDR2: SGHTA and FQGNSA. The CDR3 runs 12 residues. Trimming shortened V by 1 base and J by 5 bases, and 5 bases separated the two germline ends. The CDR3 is CASSLGYTEAFF. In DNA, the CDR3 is TGTGCCAGCAGCTTAGGATATACTGAAGCTTTCTTT.

CDR3 protein: CASSGGPGIYEQYF. The CDR3 nucleotides are TGTGCCAGCTCGGGGGGCCCGGGGATCTACGAGCAGTACTTC. The chain joins TRBV7-2 to TRBJ2-7, with a tentative D call TRBD2 (7 bases). CDR1 SGHTA and CDR2 FQGNSA come from the germline V gene. There are 14 residues in the CDR3. The V gene lost 8 bases and the J gene lost 3 bases, with 17 bases spanning the gap.

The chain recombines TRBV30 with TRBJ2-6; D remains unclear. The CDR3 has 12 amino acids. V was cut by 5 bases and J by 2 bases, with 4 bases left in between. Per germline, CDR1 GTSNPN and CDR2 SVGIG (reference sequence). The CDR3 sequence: CAWLPGANVLTF. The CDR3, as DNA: TGTGCCTGGTTACCTGGGGCCAACGTCCTGACTTTC.

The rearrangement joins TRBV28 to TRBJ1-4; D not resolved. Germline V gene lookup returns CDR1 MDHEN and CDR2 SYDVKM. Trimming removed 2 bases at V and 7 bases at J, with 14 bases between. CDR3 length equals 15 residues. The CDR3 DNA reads TGTGCCAGCAGTTTAATAACTACTTTAGGTGAAAAACTGTTTTTT. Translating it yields CASSLITTLGEKLFF.

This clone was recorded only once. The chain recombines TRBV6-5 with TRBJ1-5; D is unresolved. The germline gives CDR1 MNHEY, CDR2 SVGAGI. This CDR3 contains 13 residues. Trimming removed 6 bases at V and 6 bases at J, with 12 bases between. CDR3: CASRGTVGQPQHF. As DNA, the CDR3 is TGTGCCAGCAGAGGAACAGTTGGTCAGCCCCAGCATTTT.

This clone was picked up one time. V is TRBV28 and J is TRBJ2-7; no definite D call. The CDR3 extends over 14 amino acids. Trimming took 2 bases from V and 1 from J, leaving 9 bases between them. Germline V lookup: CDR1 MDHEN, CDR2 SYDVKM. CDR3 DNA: TGTGCCAGCAGTTTACCCCGGACGTCCTACGAGCAGTACTTC. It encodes CASSLPRTSYEQYF.

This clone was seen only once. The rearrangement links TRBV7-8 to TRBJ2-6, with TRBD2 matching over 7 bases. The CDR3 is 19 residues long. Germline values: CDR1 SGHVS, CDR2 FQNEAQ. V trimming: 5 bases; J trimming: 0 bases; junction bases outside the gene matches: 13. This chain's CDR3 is CASSRMTSPSGSGANVLTF. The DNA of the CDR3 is TGTGCCAGCAGCCGAATGACTAGCCCTTCAGGCTCTGGGGCCAACGTCCTGACTTTC.

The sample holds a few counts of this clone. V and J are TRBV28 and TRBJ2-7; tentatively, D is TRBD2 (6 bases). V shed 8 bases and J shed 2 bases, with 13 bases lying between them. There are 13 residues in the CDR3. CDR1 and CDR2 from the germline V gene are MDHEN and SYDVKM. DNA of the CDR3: TGTGCCAGCGCGCGACTAGGGGCCTACGAGCAGTACTTC. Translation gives CASARLGAYEQYF.

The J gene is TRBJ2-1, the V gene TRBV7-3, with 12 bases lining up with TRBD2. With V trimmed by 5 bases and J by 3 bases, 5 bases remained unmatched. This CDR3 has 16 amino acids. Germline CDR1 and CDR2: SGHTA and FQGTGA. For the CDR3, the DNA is TGTGCCAGCAGCCGGACTAGCGGGACGTTCTACAATGAGCAGTTCTTC. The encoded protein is CASSRTSGTFYNEQFF.

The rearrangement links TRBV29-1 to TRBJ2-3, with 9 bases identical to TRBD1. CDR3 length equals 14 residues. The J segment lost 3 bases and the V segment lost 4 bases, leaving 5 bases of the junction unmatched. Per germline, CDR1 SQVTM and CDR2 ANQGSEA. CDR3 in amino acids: CSVGQGGFTDTQYF. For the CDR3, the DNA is TGCAGCGTTGGACAGGGGGGTTTTACAGATACGCAGTATTTT.

The CDR3 sequence is CASSFLSGGYNEQFF. The DNA of the CDR3 is TGTGCCAGCAGCTTTTTATCGGGAGGGTACAATGAGCAGTTCTTC. The gene calls are TRBV7-9 and TRBJ2-1, with TRBD2 identical over 8 bases. V was pared by 3 bases and J by 4 bases, with 5 bases of the junction left unmatched. This CDR3 has 15 residues. Germline lookup yields CDR1 SEHNR and CDR2 FQNEAQ (reference sequence).

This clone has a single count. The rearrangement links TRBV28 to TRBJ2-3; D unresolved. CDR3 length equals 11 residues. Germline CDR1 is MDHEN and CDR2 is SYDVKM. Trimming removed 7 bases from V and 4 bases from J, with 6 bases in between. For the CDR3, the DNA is TGTGCCAGCAAAGTAGCAGATACGCAGTATTTT. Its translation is CASKVADTQYF.